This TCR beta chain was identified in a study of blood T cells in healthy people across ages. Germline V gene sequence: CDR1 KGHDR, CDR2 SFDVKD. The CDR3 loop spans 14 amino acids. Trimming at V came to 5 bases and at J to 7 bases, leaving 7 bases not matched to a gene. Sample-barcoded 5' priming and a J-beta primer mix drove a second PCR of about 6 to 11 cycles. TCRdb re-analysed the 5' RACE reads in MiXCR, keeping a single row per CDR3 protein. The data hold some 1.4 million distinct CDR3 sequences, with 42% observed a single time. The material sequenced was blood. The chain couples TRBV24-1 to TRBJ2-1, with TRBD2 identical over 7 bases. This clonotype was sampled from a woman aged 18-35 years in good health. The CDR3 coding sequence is TGTGCCACCAGTGCGGGGGGAACGAAAAATGAGCAGTTCTTC. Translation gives CATSAGGTKNEQFF.